This T cell receptor beta chain was sequenced for a study of T-cell memory formation after mild COVID-19. Sample barcodes and UMIs were carried by the TCR alpha and TCR beta cDNA libraries that 5'RACE generated with constant-segment primers. TCRdb ran MiXCR on the 5' RACE reads and lists one entry per CDR3 protein. The table lists a few hundred thousand distinct CDR3 sequences, 15% of them singletons, with about a fifth in the top ten. The receptor was isolated from a man younger than 30 who had mild COVID-19 (a few samples of this study predate the infection). Cell type and time point are not known. The specimen was PBMCs or a T cell subset sorted from them (not recorded which).

CDR3 sequence: CASSLRDPGYTQYF. The CDR3 DNA is TGTGCCAGCAGTTTGAGGGACCCGGGGTATACGCAGTATTTT. The J gene is TRBJ2-3, the V gene TRBV12-3 or TRBV12-4; D may match TRBD1 or TRBD2 (5 bases each). This CDR3 is built from 14 residues. The V and J ends lost 3 bases and 7 bases respectively, with 14 bases between them.